The source of this T cell receptor (beta chain) is a study of blood T cell repertoires in COVID-19. This CDR3 has 12 residues. Trimming stripped 5 bases from V and 6 bases from J, with 11 bases between. Germline-derived CDR1 and CDR2 are MNHEY and SVGAGI. Here immunoSEQ multiplex PCR was the method, and the copy in TCRdb shows in-frame clones only, minus some. The repertoire holds 210,000 or so clones, with 70% to 90% as singletons. Participants spanned ages about 18 to 100 years and resided in 20 to 25 US areas. The chain recombines TRBV6-5 with TRBJ2-7, with D hard to call. What was sequenced was PBMCs or T cells enriched from blood (not recorded which). The TCR originated in a man aged 25-45 years who had recovered from COVID-19. As DNA, the CDR3 is TGTGCCAGCAGTCCTACTATCGGCGAGCAGTACTTC. Translation: CASSPTIGEQYF.